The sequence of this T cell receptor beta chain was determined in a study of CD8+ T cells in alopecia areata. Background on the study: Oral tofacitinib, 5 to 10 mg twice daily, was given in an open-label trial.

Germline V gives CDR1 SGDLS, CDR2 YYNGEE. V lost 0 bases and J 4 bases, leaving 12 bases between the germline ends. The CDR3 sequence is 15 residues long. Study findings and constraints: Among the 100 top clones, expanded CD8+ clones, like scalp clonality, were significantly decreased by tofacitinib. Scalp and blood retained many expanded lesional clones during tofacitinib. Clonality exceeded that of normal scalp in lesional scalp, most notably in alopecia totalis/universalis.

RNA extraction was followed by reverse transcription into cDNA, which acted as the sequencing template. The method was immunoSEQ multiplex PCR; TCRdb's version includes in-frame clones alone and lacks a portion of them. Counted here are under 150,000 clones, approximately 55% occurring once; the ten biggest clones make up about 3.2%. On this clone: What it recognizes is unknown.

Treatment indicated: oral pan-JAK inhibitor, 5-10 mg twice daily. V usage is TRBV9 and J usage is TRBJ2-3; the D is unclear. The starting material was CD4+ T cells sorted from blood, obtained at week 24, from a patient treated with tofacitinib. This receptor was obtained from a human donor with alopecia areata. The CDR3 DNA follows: TGTGCCAGCAGCGTAGGAGGATCATCGTCAGATACGCAGTATTTT. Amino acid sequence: CASSVGGSSSDTQYF.